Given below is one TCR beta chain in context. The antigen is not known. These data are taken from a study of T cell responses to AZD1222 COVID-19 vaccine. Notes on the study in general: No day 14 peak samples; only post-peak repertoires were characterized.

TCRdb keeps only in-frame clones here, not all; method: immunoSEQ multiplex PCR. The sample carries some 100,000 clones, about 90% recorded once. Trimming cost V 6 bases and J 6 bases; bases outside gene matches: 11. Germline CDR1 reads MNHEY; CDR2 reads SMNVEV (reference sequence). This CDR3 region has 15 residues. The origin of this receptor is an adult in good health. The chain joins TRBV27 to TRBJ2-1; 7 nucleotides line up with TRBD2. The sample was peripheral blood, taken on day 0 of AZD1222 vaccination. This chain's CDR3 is CASRAGLKSPNEQFF. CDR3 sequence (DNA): TGTGCCAGCAGGGCGGGACTAAAGAGCCCCAATGAGCAGTTCTTC.